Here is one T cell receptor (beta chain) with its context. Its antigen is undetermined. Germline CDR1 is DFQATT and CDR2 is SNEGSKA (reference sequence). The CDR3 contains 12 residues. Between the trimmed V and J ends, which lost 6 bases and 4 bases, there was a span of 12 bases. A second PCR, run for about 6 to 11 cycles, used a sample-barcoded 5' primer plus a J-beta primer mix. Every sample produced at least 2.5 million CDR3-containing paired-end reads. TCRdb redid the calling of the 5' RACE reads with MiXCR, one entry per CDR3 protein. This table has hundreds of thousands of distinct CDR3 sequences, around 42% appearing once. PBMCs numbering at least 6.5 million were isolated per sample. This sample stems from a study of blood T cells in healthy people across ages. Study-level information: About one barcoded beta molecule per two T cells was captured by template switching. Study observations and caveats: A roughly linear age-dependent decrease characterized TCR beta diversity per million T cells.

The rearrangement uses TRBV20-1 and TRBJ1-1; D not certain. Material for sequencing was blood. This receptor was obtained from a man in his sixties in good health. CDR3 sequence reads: CSANHLGTEAFF. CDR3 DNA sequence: TGCAGTGCCAATCACCTGGGCACTGAAGCTTTCTTT.